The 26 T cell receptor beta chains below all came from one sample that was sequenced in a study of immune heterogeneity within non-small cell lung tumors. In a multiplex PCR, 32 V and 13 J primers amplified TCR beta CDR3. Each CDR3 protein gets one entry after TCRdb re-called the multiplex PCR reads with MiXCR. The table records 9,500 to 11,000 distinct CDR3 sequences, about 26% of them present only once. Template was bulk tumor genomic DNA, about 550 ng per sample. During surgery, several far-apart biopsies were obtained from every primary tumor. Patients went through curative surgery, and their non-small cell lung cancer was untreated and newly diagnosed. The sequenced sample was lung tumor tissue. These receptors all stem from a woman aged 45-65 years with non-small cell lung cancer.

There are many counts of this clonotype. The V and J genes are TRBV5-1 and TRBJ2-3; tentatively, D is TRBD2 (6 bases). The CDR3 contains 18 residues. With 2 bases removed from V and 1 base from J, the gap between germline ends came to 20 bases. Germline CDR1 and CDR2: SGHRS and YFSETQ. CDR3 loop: CASSFGGTQGGGTDTQYF. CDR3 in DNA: TGCGCCAGCAGCTTCGGGGGTACGCAGGGTGGGGGCACAGATACGCAGTATTTT.

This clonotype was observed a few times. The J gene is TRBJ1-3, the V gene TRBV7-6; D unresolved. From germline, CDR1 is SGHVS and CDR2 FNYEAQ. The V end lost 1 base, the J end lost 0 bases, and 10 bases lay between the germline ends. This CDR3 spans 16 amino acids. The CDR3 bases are TGTGCCAGCAGCTTAGACCTTCCGGCCTCTGGAAACACCATATATTTT. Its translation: CASSLDLPASGNTIYF.

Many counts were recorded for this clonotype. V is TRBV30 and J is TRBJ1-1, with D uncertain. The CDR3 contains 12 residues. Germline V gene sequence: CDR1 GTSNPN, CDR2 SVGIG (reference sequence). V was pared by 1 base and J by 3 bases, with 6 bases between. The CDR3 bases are TGTGCCTGGAGTGGGTTAGACACTGAAGCTTTCTTT. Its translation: CAWSGLDTEAFF.

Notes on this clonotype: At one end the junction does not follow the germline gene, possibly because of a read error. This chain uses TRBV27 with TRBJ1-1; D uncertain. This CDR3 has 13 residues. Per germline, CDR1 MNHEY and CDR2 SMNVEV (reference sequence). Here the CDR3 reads CASGLGWNTEAFF. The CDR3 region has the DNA TGTGCCAGCGGTTTGGGGTGGAACACTGAGGCTTTCTTT.

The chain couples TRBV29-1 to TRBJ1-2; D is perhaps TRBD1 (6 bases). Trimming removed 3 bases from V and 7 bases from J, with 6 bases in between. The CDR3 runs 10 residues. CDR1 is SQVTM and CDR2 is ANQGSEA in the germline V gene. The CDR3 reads CSVETGGYTF. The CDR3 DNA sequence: TGCAGCGTTGAGACAGGTGGCTACACCTTC. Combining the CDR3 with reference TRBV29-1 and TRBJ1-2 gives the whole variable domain SAVISQKPSRDICQRGTSLTIQCQVDSQVTMMFWYRQQPGQSLTLIATANQGSEATYESGFVIDKFPISRPNLTFSTLTVSNMSPEDSSIYLCSVETGGYTFGSGTRLTVV.

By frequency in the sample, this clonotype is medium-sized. For the CDR3, the DNA is TGCGCCAGCAGTGAGAGGGGGCGCGACACTGAAGCTTTCTTT. Translation: CASSERGRDTEAFF. The genes are TRBV10-1 and TRBJ1-1; 7 nucleotides agree with TRBD1. Unmatched junction bases numbered 3, after V lost 2 bases and J lost 3 bases. The CDR3 covers 14 residues. Germline-derived CDR1 and CDR2 are WNHNN and SYGVQD (reference sequence).

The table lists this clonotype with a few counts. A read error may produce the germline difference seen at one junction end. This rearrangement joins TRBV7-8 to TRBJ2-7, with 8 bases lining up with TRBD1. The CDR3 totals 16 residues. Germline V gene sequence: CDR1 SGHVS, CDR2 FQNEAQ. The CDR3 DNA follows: TGTGTCAGCAGCTTAGCTCCAGGGGGCTCATCCTACGAGCAGTACTTC. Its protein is CVSSLAPGGSSYEQYF.

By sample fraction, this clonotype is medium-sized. The chain's CDR3 is CASSLGDSYGYTF. CDR3 coding DNA: TGTGCCAGCAGCTTAGGGGACAGCTATGGCTACACCTTC. The chain combines TRBV11-2 with TRBJ1-2; 7 nucleotides match TRBD1. The CDR3 consists of 13 residues. Germline values: CDR1 SGHAT, CDR2 FQNNGV. The V segment lost 1 base and the J segment 4 bases; nucleotides outside the gene matches: 0. The whole variable domain, filled in from reference TRBV11-2 and TRBJ1-2, reads EAGVAQSPRYKIIEKRQSVAFWCNPISGHATLYWYQQILGQGPKLLIQFQNNGVVDDSQLPKDRFSAERLKGVDSTLKIQPAKLEDSAVYLCASSLGDSYGYTFGSGTRLTVV.

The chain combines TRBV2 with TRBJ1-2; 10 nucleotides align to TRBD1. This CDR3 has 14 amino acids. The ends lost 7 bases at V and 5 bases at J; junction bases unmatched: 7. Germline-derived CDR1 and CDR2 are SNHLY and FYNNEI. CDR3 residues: CASNTGTGAYGYTF. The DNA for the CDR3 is TGTGCCAGCAACACCGGGACAGGGGCTTATGGCTACACCTTC. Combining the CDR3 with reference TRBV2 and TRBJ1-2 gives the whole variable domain EPEVTQTPSHQVTQMGQEVILRCVPISNHLYFYWYRQILGQKVEFLVSFYNNEISEKSEIFDDQFSVERPDGSNFTLKIRSTKLEDSAMYFCASNTGTGAYGYTFGSGTRLTVV.

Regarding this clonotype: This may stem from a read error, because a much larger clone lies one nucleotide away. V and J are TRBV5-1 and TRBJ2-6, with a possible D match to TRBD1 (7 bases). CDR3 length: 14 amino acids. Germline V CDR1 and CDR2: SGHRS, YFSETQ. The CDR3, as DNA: TGCGCCAGCAGCTTGGCCGGAGGGGGCAACCTCCTGACTTTC. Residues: CASSLAGGGNLLTF.

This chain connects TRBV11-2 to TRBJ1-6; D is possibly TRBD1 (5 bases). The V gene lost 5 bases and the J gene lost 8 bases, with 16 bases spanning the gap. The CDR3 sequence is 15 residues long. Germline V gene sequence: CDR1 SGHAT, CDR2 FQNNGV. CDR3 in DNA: TGTGCCAGCAGCGTTCGGGGGATCGGGGATTCACCCCTCCACTTT. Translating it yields CASSVRGIGDSPLHF.

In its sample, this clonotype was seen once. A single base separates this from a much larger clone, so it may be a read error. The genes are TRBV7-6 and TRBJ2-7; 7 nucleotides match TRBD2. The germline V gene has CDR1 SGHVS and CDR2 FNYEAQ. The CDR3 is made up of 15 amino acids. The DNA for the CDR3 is TGTGCCAGCAGCTTAGCGGGGGGGGGGATGGGCGAGAAGTACTTC. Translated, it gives CASSLAGGGMGEKYF.

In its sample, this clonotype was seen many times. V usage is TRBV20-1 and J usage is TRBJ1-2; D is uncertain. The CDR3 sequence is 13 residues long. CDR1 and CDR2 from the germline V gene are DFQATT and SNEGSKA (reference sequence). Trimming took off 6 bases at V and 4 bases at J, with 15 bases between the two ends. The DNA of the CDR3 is TGCAGTGCACTGGGCTCACTGCTCTATGGCTACACCTTC. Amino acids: CSALGSLLYGYTF.

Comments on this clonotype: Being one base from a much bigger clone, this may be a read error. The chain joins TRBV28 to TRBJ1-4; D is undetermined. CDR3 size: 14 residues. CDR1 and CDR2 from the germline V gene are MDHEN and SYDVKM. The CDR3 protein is CVSSSSEPNEKLFF. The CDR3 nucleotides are TGTGTCAGCAGTTCATCAGAACCAAATGAAAAACTGTTTTTT.

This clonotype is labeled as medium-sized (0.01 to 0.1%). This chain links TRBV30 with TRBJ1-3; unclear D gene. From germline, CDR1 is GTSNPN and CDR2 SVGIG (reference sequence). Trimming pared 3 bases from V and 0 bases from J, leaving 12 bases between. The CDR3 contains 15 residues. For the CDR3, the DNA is TGTGCCTGGAGGGGGAGGCTGAGCTCTGGAAACACCATATATTTT. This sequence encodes CAWRGRLSSGNTIYF.

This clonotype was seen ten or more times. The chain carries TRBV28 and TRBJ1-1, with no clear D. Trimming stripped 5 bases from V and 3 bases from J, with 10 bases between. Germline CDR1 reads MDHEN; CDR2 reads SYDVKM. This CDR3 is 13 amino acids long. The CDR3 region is CASSLVWDTEAFF. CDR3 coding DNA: TGTGCCAGCAGTCTAGTCTGGGACACTGAAGCTTTCTTT.

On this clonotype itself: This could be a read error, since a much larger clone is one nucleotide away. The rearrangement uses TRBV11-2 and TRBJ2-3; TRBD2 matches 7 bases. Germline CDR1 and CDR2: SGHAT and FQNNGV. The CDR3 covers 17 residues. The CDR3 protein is CSSRREPGLQTTDTQYF. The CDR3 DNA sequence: TGTTCCAGCAGACGAGAACCGGGACTACAAACGACAGATACGCAGTATTTT.

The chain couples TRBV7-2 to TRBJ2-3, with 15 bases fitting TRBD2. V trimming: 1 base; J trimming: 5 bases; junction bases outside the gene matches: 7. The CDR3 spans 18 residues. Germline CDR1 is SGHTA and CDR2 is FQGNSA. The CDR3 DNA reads TGTGCCAGCAGCTTAGGGACTAGCGGGAGGGCCAAGGGAGATACGCAGTATTTT. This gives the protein CASSLGTSGRAKGDTQYF.

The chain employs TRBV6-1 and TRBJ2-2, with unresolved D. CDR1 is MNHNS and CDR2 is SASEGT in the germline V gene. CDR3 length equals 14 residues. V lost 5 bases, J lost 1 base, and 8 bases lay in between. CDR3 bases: TGTGCCAGCAGTCGGGCAGGGAACACCGGGGAGCTGTTTTTT. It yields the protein CASSRAGNTGELFF.

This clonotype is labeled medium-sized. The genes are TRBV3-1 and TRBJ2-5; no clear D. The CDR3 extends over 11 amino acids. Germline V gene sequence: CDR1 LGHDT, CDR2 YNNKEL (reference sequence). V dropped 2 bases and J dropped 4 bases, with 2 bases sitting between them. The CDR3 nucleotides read TGTGCCAGCAGCCAATCAGAGACCCAGTACTTC. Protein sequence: CASSQSETQYF.

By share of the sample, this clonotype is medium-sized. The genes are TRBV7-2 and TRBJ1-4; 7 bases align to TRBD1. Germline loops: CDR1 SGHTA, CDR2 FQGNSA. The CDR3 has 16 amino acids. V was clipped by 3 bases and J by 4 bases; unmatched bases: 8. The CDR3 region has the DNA TGTGCCAGCAGCTTGCGACAGGGAGCCAATAATGAAAAACTGTTTTTT. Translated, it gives CASSLRQGANNEKLFF.

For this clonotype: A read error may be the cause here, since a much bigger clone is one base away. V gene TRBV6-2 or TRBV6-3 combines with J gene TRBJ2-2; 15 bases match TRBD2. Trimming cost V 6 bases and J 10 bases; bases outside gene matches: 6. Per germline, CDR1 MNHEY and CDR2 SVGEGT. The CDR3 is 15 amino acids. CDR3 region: CASSGLAGGSVELFF. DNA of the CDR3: TGTGCCAGCAGCGGACTAGCGGGAGGGTCCGTGGAGCTGTTTTTT.

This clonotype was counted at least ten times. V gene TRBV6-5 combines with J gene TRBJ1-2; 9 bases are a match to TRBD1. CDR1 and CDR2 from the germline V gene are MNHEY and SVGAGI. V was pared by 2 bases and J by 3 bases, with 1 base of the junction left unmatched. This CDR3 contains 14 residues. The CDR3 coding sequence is TGTGCCAGCAGTTACCGGGACAGGGACTATGGCTACACCTTC. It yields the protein CASSYRDRDYGYTF.

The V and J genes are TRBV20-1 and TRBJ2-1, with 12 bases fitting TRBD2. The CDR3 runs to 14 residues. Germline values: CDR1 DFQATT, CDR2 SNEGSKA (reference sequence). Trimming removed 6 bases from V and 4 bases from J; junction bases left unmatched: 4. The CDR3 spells CSAQLAGGYNEQFF. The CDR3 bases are TGCAGTGCCCAACTAGCGGGAGGATACAATGAGCAGTTCTTC.

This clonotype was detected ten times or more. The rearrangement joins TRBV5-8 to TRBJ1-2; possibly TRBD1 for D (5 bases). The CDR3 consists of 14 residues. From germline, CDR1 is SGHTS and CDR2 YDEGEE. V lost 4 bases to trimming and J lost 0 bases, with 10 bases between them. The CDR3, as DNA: TGTGCCAGCAGCCCACAGGCGGCTAACTATGGCTACACCTTC. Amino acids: CASSPQAANYGYTF.

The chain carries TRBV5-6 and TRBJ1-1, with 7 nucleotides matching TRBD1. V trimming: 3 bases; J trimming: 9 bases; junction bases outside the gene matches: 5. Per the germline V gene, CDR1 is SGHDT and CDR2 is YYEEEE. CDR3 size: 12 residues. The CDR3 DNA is TGTGCCAGCAGCTCTACAGGGGTCCAAGCTTTCTTT. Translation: CASSSTGVQAFF.